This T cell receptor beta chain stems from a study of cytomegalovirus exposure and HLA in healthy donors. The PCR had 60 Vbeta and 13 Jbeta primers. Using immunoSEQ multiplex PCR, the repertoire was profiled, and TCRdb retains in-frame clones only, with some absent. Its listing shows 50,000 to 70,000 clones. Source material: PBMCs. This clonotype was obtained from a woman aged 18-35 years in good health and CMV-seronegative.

The CDR3 loop reads CASRSPGNTEAFF. DNA of the CDR3: TGCGCCAGCAGATCGCCGGGAAACACTGAAGCTTTCTTT. The V gene is TRBV5-1, the J gene TRBJ1-1; D uncertain. This CDR3 has 13 amino acids. From germline, CDR1 is SGHRS and CDR2 YFSETQ. V was shortened by 5 bases and J by 2 bases, with 10 bases between the two germline ends.